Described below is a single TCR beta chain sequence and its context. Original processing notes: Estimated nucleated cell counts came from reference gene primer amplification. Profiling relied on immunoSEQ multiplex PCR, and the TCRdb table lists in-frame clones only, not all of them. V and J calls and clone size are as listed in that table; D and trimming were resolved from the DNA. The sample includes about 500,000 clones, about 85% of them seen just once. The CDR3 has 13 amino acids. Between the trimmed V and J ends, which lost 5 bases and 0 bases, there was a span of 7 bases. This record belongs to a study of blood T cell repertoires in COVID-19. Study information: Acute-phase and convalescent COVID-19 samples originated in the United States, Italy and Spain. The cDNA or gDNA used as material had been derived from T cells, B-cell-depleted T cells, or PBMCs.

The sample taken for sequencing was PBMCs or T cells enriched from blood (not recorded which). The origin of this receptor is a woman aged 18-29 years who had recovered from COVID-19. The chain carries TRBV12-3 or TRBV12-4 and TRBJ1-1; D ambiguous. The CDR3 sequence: CASSVTLNTEAFF. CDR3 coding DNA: TGTGCCAGCAGTGTGACACTGAACACTGAAGCTTTCTTT.